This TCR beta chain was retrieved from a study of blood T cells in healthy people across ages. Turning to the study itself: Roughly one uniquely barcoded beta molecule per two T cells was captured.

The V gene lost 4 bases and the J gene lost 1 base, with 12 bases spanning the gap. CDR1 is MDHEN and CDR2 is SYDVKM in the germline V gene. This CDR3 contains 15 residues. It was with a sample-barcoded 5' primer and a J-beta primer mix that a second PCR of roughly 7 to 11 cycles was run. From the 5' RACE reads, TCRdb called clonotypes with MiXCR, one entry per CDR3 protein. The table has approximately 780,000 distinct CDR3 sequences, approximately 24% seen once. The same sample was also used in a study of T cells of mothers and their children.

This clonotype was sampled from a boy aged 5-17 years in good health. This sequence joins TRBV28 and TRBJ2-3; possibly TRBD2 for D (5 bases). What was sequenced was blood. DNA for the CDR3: TGTGCCAGCAGTTCCACTAGGATGGGCACAGATACGCAGTATTTT. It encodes CASSSTRMGTDTQYF.